These 30 T cell receptor beta chains originate from one sample sequenced in a study of blood T cell repertoires in COVID-19. Clones were read by immunoSEQ multiplex PCR, and TCRdb kept only the in-frame ones, dropping some. The sample lists tens of thousands of clones; 83% were seen once. Input material: peripheral blood. Receptors originate from a human donor in a cohort sampled during active COVID-19.

The chain joins TRBV6-5 to TRBJ1-1; D may be TRBD1 (6 bases). Between the trimmed V and J ends, which lost 4 bases and 3 bases, there was a span of 12 bases. CDR1 is MNHEY, CDR2 SVGAGI, per germline. CDR3 length equals 14 residues. CDR3 region: CASSSPGVYTEAFF. The CDR3 DNA reads TGTGCCAGCAGTTCCCCAGGGGTGTACACTGAAGCTTTCTTT.

In its sample, this clone was seen once. The chain has TRBV7-8 and TRBJ2-7, with 15 positions matching TRBD2. The CDR3 loop spans 16 amino acids. CDR1 SGHVS and CDR2 FQNEAQ come from the germline V gene. With V trimmed by 4 bases and J by 2 bases, 3 bases remained unmatched. Here the CDR3 reads CASSSGLAGGPYEQYF. The CDR3 region has the DNA TGTGCCAGCAGCTCCGGACTAGCGGGGGGGCCCTACGAGCAGTACTTC.

V and J are TRBV3-1 (or the pseudogene TRBV3-2) and TRBJ1-4; 7 positions agree with TRBD1. Germline CDR1 LGHDT, CDR2 YNNKEL (reference sequence). The V and J ends lost 2 bases and 5 bases, in that order; junction bases with no gene match: 2. This CDR3 spans 14 amino acids. CDR3 DNA sequence: TGTGCCAGCAGCCAACGGGACAGAAATGAAAAACTGTTTTTT. Protein: CASSQRDRNEKLFF.

The J gene is TRBJ2-2, the V gene TRBV7-9; weak D call: TRBD2 (7 bases). V was shortened by 5 bases and J by 8 bases, with 21 bases between the two germline ends. The CDR3 length is 16 residues. In germline, CDR1 is SEHNR, CDR2 FQNEAQ (reference sequence). CDR3: CASSPGSRGASGELFF. The CDR3 DNA is TGTGCCAGCAGCCCTGGAAGTCGGGGGGCAAGTGGGGAGCTGTTTTTT.

The chain links TRBV19 to TRBJ1-2, with 11 nucleotides matching TRBD1. CDR1 is LNHDA and CDR2 is SQIVND in the germline V gene (reference sequence). The CDR3 contains 16 residues. V lost 5 bases, J lost 2 bases, and 7 bases stayed unmatched. This chain's CDR3 is CASSPGTGGSNYGYTF. The CDR3 coding sequence is TGTGCCAGTAGTCCCGGGACAGGGGGATCCAACTATGGCTACACCTTC.

V usage is TRBV10-3 and J usage is TRBJ2-3; a possible D gene is TRBD2 (6 bases). Germline V gene sequence: CDR1 ENHRY, CDR2 SYGVKD. This CDR3 region has 12 residues. The V and J ends lost 8 bases and 4 bases respectively, with 10 bases between them. In nucleotides, the CDR3 is TGTGCCATCGCCGGGACTTCAGATACGCAGTATTTT. Protein: CAIAGTSDTQYF.

J is TRBJ1-1 and V is TRBV5-5; TRBD1 is a possible D gene (5 bases). The CDR3 length is 16 residues. V gave up 0 bases and J gave up 4 bases, with 16 bases separating them. The V gene's germline CDR1 is SGHKS and CDR2 YYEKEE (reference sequence). The CDR3 sequence is CASSLDGGVLTTEAFF. The CDR3 nucleotides read TGTGCCAGCAGCTTGGACGGGGGGGTCTTAACCACTGAAGCTTTCTTT.

The V gene is TRBV10-3, the J gene TRBJ1-5, with 10 bases fitting TRBD1. This CDR3 is built from 17 residues. Trimming cost V 10 bases and J 0 bases; bases outside gene matches: 12. In germline, CDR1 is ENHRY, CDR2 SYGVKD. The chain's CDR3 is CATWTGGTGGSNQPQHF. CDR3 sequence (DNA): TGTGCCACCTGGACAGGGGGGACCGGGGGTAGCAATCAGCCCCAGCATTTT.

V and J are TRBV11-3 and TRBJ2-3; D uncertain. Looked up from germline, CDR1 is SGHNT and CDR2 is YENEEA. This CDR3 contains 13 residues. Trimming pared 2 bases from V and 1 base from J, leaving 4 bases between. The CDR3 protein is CASSLIGTDTQYF. DNA for the CDR3: TGTGCCAGCAGCTTAATCGGCACAGATACGCAGTATTTT. The whole variable domain, remainder taken from reference TRBV11-3 and TRBJ2-3, is EAGVVQSPRYKIIEKKQPVAFWCNPISGHNTLYWYLQNLGQGPELLIRYENEEAVDDSQLPKDRFSAERLKGVDSTLKIQPAELGDSAVYLCASSLIGTDTQYFGPGTRLTVL.

This clone was seen a single time. The chain carries TRBV10-3 and TRBJ2-1, with 8 bases fitting TRBD2. This CDR3 has 17 residues. With 0 bases clipped from V and 12 bases from J, the junction kept 16 bases outside the gene matches. Germline CDR1 reads ENHRY; CDR2 reads SYGVKD. The CDR3 is CAISESAFAGGHDGQFF. DNA of the CDR3: TGTGCCATCAGTGAGTCCGCTTTTGCGGGGGGCCACGATGGGCAGTTCTTC.

This sequence joins TRBV11-2 and TRBJ1-2, with 10 bases identical to TRBD1. This CDR3 has 16 amino acids. J was trimmed by 5 bases and V by 4 bases; bases with no gene match: 10. Germline CDR1 SGHAT, CDR2 FQNNGV. DNA for the CDR3: TGTGCCAGCAGCTCCGTGGCAGGACAGGGGGGTTATGGCTACACCTTC. This gives the protein CASSSVAGQGGYGYTF.

The J gene is TRBJ1-1, the V gene TRBV5-1; TRBD1 is a possible D gene (5 bases). This CDR3 is built from 10 residues. Trimming cost V 4 bases and J 10 bases, with 8 bases left between them. The germline V gene encodes CDR1 SGHRS and CDR2 YFSETQ. The CDR3 sequence is CASSPGGAFF. CDR3 nucleotide sequence: TGCGCCAGCAGCCCGGGGGGAGCTTTCTTT.

This chain connects TRBV6-6 to TRBJ1-2, with 7 bases that match TRBD1. CDR3 length: 16 amino acids. CDR1 and CDR2 from the germline V gene are MNHNY and SVGAGI (reference sequence). Trimming took 0 bases from V and 5 from J; bases not matched to a gene: 9. Here the CDR3 DNA reads TGTGCCAGCAGTTACTCAATGAGGGGGCAGGAGTATGGCTACACCTTC. Its protein product is CASSYSMRGQEYGYTF.

The CDR3 sequence is CASSLMGLGEAFF. The CDR3 DNA reads TGTGCCAGCAGCTTAATGGGGCTTGGTGAAGCTTTCTTT. The chain is built from TRBV7-2 and TRBJ1-1; tentative D call: TRBD1 (5 bases). V was trimmed by 2 bases and J by 7 bases, leaving 11 bases between them. This CDR3 has 13 residues. Germline V gene sequence: CDR1 SGHTA, CDR2 FQGNSA.

The chain uses TRBV10-3 and TRBJ2-2; 7 nucleotides agree with TRBD1. J was trimmed by 3 bases and V by 5 bases; bases with no gene match: 6. Per germline, CDR1 ENHRY and CDR2 SYGVKD. CDR3 length equals 15 residues. CDR3 amino acids: CAISLDRKDTGELFF. The DNA of the CDR3 is TGTGCCATCAGTTTGGACAGGAAGGACACCGGGGAGCTGTTTTTT.

CDR3 region: CASSGPSGGAGYEQYF. CDR3 in DNA: TGTGCCAGCAGCGGACCTAGCGGGGGGGCCGGATACGAGCAGTACTTC. The V and J genes are TRBV5-5 and TRBJ2-7, with 12 nucleotides matching TRBD2. This CDR3 is 16 amino acids long. CDR1 SGHKS and CDR2 YYEKEE come from the germline V gene (reference sequence). The ends lost 4 bases at V and 4 bases at J; junction bases unmatched: 9. The entire variable domain, with the rest obtained from reference TRBV5-5 and TRBJ2-7, is as follows: DAGVTQSPTHLIKTRGQQVTLRCSPISGHKSVSWYQQVLGQGPQFIFQYYEKEERGRGNFPDRFSARQFPNYSSELNVNALLLGDSALYLCASSGPSGGAGYEQYFGPGTRLTVT.

This clone was detected only once. This rearrangement joins TRBV2 to TRBJ2-5; 8 positions match TRBD1. CDR1 and CDR2 from the germline V gene are SNHLY and FYNNEI. The CDR3 contains 18 residues. The V and J ends lost 6 bases and 0 bases, in that order; junction bases with no gene match: 15. The CDR3 is CASRGAAGQGLYQETQYF. In DNA form, the CDR3 reads TGTGCCAGCAGGGGGGCAGCCGGACAGGGTTTGTACCAAGAGACCCAGTACTTC.

The chain employs TRBV5-4 and TRBJ1-1; 7 nucleotides match TRBD1. The CDR3 runs to 13 residues. Germline lookup yields CDR1 SGHNT and CDR2 YYREEE (reference sequence). V lost 2 bases and J lost 6; bases outside the gene matches: 4. In DNA, the CDR3 is TGTGCCAGCAGCTTCGGGGGACAGTCTGAAGCTTTCTTT. The encoded protein is CASSFGGQSEAFF.

This chain joins TRBV27 and TRBJ2-1; D gene ambiguous. Germline V gives CDR1 MNHEY, CDR2 SMNVEV (reference sequence). Deletions cut 7 bases from V and 4 bases from J, with 5 bases between. This CDR3 spans 11 amino acids. For the CDR3, the DNA is TGTGCCAGCACCTCTTACAATGAGCAGTTCTTC. It encodes CASTSYNEQFF.

The chain joins TRBV6-1 to TRBJ1-3; unclear D gene. Germline CDR1 MNHNS, CDR2 SASEGT. The CDR3 contains 15 residues. The V and J ends lost 2 bases and 0 bases respectively, with 8 bases between them. The CDR3 is CASSELRVSGNTIYF. The CDR3 DNA sequence: TGTGCCAGCAGTGAACTACGGGTCTCTGGAAACACCATATATTTT.

This sequence joins TRBV5-1 and TRBJ2-6, with unresolved D. The CDR3 is made up of 18 amino acids. Between the trimmed V and J ends, which lost 3 bases and 0 bases, there was a span of 16 bases. In germline, CDR1 is SGHRS, CDR2 YFSETQ. This chain's CDR3 is CASSSGVGPYSGANVLTF. Here the CDR3 DNA reads TGCGCCAGCAGCTCCGGTGTTGGTCCCTACTCTGGGGCCAACGTCCTGACTTTC.

On this clone: Other DNA sequences in this specimen translate into the identical CDR3. This chain links TRBV27 with TRBJ1-5; weak D call: TRBD1 (5 bases). Germline CDR1 reads MNHEY; CDR2 reads SMNVEV (reference sequence). The CDR3 loop spans 14 amino acids. The V gene lost 3 bases and the J gene lost 3 bases, with 9 bases spanning the gap. The CDR3 protein is CASSFGGLNQPQHF. CDR3 bases: TGTGCCAGCAGTTTCGGGGGACTCAATCAGCCCCAGCATTTT.

The chain links TRBV5-6 to TRBJ1-2; D is ambiguous. The CDR3 length is 15 residues. Trimming cost V 1 base and J 4 bases, with 14 bases left between them. Per germline, CDR1 SGHDT and CDR2 YYEEEE. This CDR3 reads CASSLRASGGYGYTF. The DNA for the CDR3 is TGTGCCAGCAGCTTGCGTGCTAGCGGAGGCTATGGCTACACCTTC.

The chain has TRBV11-2 and TRBJ2-5; D gene unclear. V was trimmed by 5 bases and J by 4 bases, leaving 5 bases between them. CDR3 length: 11 amino acids. Germline lookup yields CDR1 SGHAT and CDR2 FQNNGV. The CDR3 DNA reads as TGTGCCAGCAGCGTCGGAGAGACCCAGTACTTC. It translates to CASSVGETQYF.

CDR3 region: CASSLSLAGGSRRQYF. CDR3 bases: TGTGCCAGCAGCCTCTCTCTAGCGGGGGGCTCCAGACGGCAGTACTTC. V gene TRBV5-4 combines with J gene TRBJ2-7; 11 bases line up with TRBD2. Germline V CDR1 and CDR2: SGHNT, YYREEE (reference sequence). CDR3 size: 16 residues. The ends lost 4 bases at V and 9 bases at J; junction bases unmatched: 15.

The V gene is TRBV30, the J gene TRBJ1-1, with 7 bases identical to TRBD1. Germline V CDR1 and CDR2: GTSNPN, SVGIG (reference sequence). J was trimmed by 7 bases and V by 3 bases; bases with no gene match: 17. The CDR3 has 16 amino acids. The CDR3 loop is CAWRPPTGSRPSEAFF. The DNA of the CDR3 is TGTGCCTGGAGACCTCCGACAGGGTCGCGCCCAAGTGAAGCTTTCTTT.

This chain joins TRBV19 and TRBJ2-1; TRBD1 is a possible D gene (6 bases). Trimming removed 5 bases at V and 3 bases at J, with 17 bases between. This CDR3 is 16 amino acids long. CDR1 LNHDA and CDR2 SQIVND come from the germline V gene (reference sequence). The CDR3 DNA reads TGTGCCAGTAGTGAAACAGGGTCAGCTTACTACAATGAGCAGTTCTTC. Translating it yields CASSETGSAYYNEQFF.

The chain combines TRBV6-5 with TRBJ1-1; D uncertain. CDR3 length: 13 amino acids. With 2 bases removed from V and 5 bases from J, the gap between germline ends came to 9 bases. Per the germline V gene, CDR1 is MNHEY and CDR2 is SVGAGI. Here the CDR3 reads CASSYNPETEAFF. Written as DNA, the CDR3 is TGTGCCAGCAGTTACAATCCTGAGACTGAAGCTTTCTTT.

The genes are TRBV11-2 and TRBJ1-6, with 7 bases lining up with TRBD1. CDR3 length: 16 residues. Germline loops: CDR1 SGHAT, CDR2 FQNNGV. V was clipped by 2 bases and J by 9 bases; unmatched bases: 10. DNA of the CDR3: TGTGCCAGCAGCTTACCCCTACAGGGGATAGCTTCACCCCTCCACTTT. This sequence encodes CASSLPLQGIASPLHF.

CDR3 loop: CASSLGTSGGYNEQFF. CDR3 sequence (DNA): TGTGCCAGCAGCCTAGGGACTAGCGGGGGATACAATGAGCAGTTCTTC. The chain combines TRBV5-5 with TRBJ2-1, with TRBD2 matching over 14 bases. CDR1 is SGHKS, CDR2 YYEKEE, per germline (reference sequence). The CDR3 runs 16 residues. The trim removed 4 bases at V and 4 bases at J, leaving 4 bases unmatched. The full variable domain, in which reference TRBV5-5 and TRBJ2-1 provide the parts outside the CDR3, is DAGVTQSPTHLIKTRGQQVTLRCSPISGHKSVSWYQQVLGQGPQFIFQYYEKEERGRGNFPDRFSARQFPNYSSELNVNALLLGDSALYLCASSLGTSGGYNEQFFGPGTRLTVL.